Listed below are T cell receptor beta chains from one sample, sequenced in a study of pediatric ulcerative colitis. Sequencing used immunoSEQ multiplex PCR; TCRdb keeps in-frame clones, though not all of them. The table lists tens of thousands of clones, about two thirds of them singletons. The sequencing sample was made of gut tissue. These receptors all come from a boy aged 10-17 years with severe ulcerative colitis. CDR3s include the opening cysteine and the closing phenylalanine or tryptophan. The D gene is left open where the match is weak. Some rows have no size entry. The others give once, few or many, or a class for an expanded clone.

V gene	clone size	J gene	D gene	CDR3 protein	CDR3 DNA
TRBV30	.	TRBJ1-6	.	CAWSVEAGRSWYSPLHF	TGTGCCTGGAGTGTAGAGGCAGGGAGGAGTTGGTACTCACCCCTCCACTTT
TRBV19	.	TRBJ1-1	.	CASSMGVDTEAFF	TGTGCCAGTAGTATGGGAGTAGACACTGAAGCTTTCTTT
TRBV5-1	few	TRBJ2-7	TRBD2	CASSLAGGPYEQYF	TGCGCCAGCAGCTTGGCGGGGGGGCCTTACGAGCAGTACTTC
TRBV13	few	TRBJ1-1	TRBD1	CASRLLTGGTEAFF	TGTGCCAGCAGACTACTTACAGGGGGAACTGAAGCTTTCTTT
TRBV14	few	TRBJ2-7	.	CASSRSGQGFYEQYF	TGTGCCAGCAGCCGCTCAGGGCAGGGTTTCTACGAGCAGTACTTC
TRBV19	.	TRBJ1-2	.	CASSIIDRSLYGYTF	TGTGCCAGTAGTATTATTGACAGGAGTCTCTATGGCTACACCTTC
TRBV19	.	TRBJ2-6	.	CASHPSEGRGANVLTF	TGTGCCAGTCATCCCTCTGAGGGCCGTGGGGCCAACGTCCTGACTTTC
TRBV4-3	.	TRBJ2-6	.	CASSETSGANVLTF	TGCGCCAGCAGCGAGACATCTGGGGCCAACGTCCTGACTTTC
TRBV9	.	TRBJ2-2	.	CASSPLDRGTGELFF	TGTGCCAGCAGCCCCCTCGACAGAGGGACCGGGGAGCTGTTTTTT
TRBV2	.	TRBJ2-1	TRBD2	CASGRLAGVSNYNEQFF	TGTGCCAGCGGAAGACTAGCGGGGGTCTCCAACTACAATGAGCAGTTCTTC
TRBV6-6	.	TRBJ1-1	.	CASSYTEAFF	TGTGCCAGCAGTTACACTGAAGCTTTCTTT
TRBV7-2	few	TRBJ2-2	TRBD1	CASSFGTGNTGELFF	TGTGCCAGCAGCTTTGGGACAGGGAACACCGGGGAGCTGTTTTTT
TRBV5-1	once	TRBJ1-4	TRBD1	CASSGTGGPATNEKLFF	TGCGCCAGCAGCGGAACAGGGGGCCCAGCAACTAATGAAAAACTGTTTTTT
TRBV5-1	.	TRBJ2-5	.	CASSPAAGTQETQYF	TGCGCCAGCAGCCCAGCGGCGGGGACGCAAGAGACCCAGTACTTC
TRBV6-6	few	TRBJ2-7	TRBD1	CASRGPRTGNLYEQYF	TGTGCCAGCAGGGGGCCCCGGACAGGGAATCTCTACGAGCAGTACTTC
TRBV6-5	.	TRBJ1-2	TRBD1	CASSSGQGRNYGYTF	TGTGCCAGCAGTTCCGGACAGGGCAGAAACTATGGCTACACCTTC
TRBV19	.	TRBJ2-7	.	CASSHRGPPYEQYF	TGTGCCAGTAGTCATAGGGGCCCGCCCTACGAGCAGTACTTC
TRBV2	medium-sized	TRBJ1-2	.	CASKAGDYGYTF	TGTGCCAGCAAAGCAGGTGACTATGGCTACACCTTC
TRBV6-1	.	TRBJ1-1	.	CASGRNTEAFF	TGTGCCAGCGGCAGAAACACTGAAGCTTTCTTT
TRBV5-1	.	TRBJ1-2	TRBD1	CASSPGQGNYGYTF	TGCGCCAGCAGCCCGGGACAGGGGAACTATGGCTACACCTTC
TRBV5-4	.	TRBJ2-5	.	CASSSGREETQYF	TGTGCCAGCAGCTCGGGCCGCGAAGAGACCCAGTACTTC
TRBV18	.	TRBJ1-1	.	CASSPGGAGGAFF	TGTGCCAGCTCACCGGGGGGCGCTGGAGGAGCTTTCTTT
TRBV4-3	few	TRBJ2-7	.	CASSPGGTGWEQYF	TGCGCCAGCAGCCCGGGAGGGACAGGCTGGGAGCAGTACTTC
TRBV11-1	few	TRBJ2-1	.	CASSFSHRESDEQFF	TGTGCCAGCAGCTTCAGTCACAGGGAATCGGATGAGCAGTTCTTC
TRBV7-3	once	TRBJ1-1	.	CASSLLGAGSTEAFF	TGTGCCAGCAGCTTACTGGGCGCGGGTAGCACTGAAGCTTTCTTT
TRBV27	.	TRBJ2-7	.	CASSRSTVSSYEQYF	TGTGCCAGCAGCCGATCGACGGTGAGCTCCTACGAGCAGTACTTC
TRBV9	.	TRBJ2-1	TRBD2	CASSSPGLAGGEQFF	TGTGCCAGCAGCTCACCGGGACTAGCGGGGGGGGAGCAGTTCTTC
TRBV14	.	TRBJ1-4	.	CASRVGGREKLFF	TGTGCCAGCAGGGTCGGGGGAAGAGAAAAACTGTTTTTT
TRBV7-7	.	TRBJ2-2	.	CASRDLNTGELFF	TGTGCTAGCAGGGACCTGAACACCGGGGAGCTGTTTTTT
TRBV7-7	.	TRBJ2-1	TRBD1	CASSFDRGNEQFF	TGTGCTAGCAGCTTCGACAGGGGCAATGAGCAGTTCTTC
TRBV19	.	TRBJ1-2	.	CASSIYREIYGYTF	TGTGCCAGTAGTATTTACAGGGAGATATATGGCTACACCTTC
TRBV30	medium-sized	TRBJ1-2	TRBD1	CAWITGGRNYGYTF	TGTGCCTGGATCACAGGGGGCCGGAACTATGGCTACACCTTC
TRBV6-6	.	TRBJ2-5	.	CASKRQQETQYF	TGTGCCAGTAAACGACAGCAAGAGACCCAGTACTTC
TRBV6-1	.	TRBJ2-7	TRBD1	CASRHRGTPYEQYF	TGTGCCAGCAGACACAGGGGGACCCCCTACGAGCAGTACTTC
TRBV6-6	.	TRBJ1-3	.	CASGSSGNTIYF	TGTGCCAGCGGTAGTTCTGGAAACACCATATATTTT
TRBV7-9	.	TRBJ2-3	.	CASSPGITDTQYF	TGTGCCAGCAGCCCGGGAATCACAGATACGCAGTATTTT
TRBV2	.	TRBJ1-1	.	CASRPLYEAFF	TGTGCCAGCAGGCCGTTATATGAAGCTTTCTTT
TRBV6-5	.	TRBJ1-2	TRBD1	CASRPDRVSGYTF	TGTGCCAGCCGCCCCGACAGGGTATCTGGCTACACCTTC
TRBV4-3	.	TRBJ1-2	.	CASSQDSDQGANYGYTF	TGCGCCAGCAGCCAAGATAGTGACCAGGGAGCCAACTATGGCTACACCTTC
TRBV25-1	.	TRBJ1-5	.	CASSTGNQPQHF	TGTGCCAGCAGTACAGGGAATCAGCCCCAGCATTTT
TRBV11-2	.	TRBJ1-2	TRBD1	CASSSGRQGAAGFHGYTF	TGTGCCAGCTCTTCTGGAAGACAGGGGGCCGCCGGATTCCATGGCTACACCTTC
TRBV7-2	few	TRBJ2-7	.	CASSPGYYVYF	TGTGCCAGCAGCCCCGGGTACTACGTCTACTTC
TRBV6-5	.	TRBJ1-6	TRBD1	CASSRRDRNSPLHF	TGTGCCAGCAGTCGCCGGGACAGGAATTCACCCCTCCACTTT
TRBV12-1	.	TRBJ1-5	.	CASSFAGTDGYSNQPQHF	TGTGCCAGCAGCTTTGCAGGGACAGACGGATATAGCAATCAGCCCCAGCATTTT
TRBV6-6	.	TRBJ1-1	TRBD1	CASKDALGQGNTEAFF	TGTGCCAGCAAAGACGCCTTGGGACAGGGGAACACTGAAGCTTTCTTT
TRBV4-3	.	TRBJ2-1	.	CASSQDLRGHYNEQFF	TGCGCCAGCAGCCAAGACCTGAGGGGACACTACAATGAGCAGTTCTTC
TRBV28	.	TRBJ1-1	TRBD1	CASSFTRTGEAFF	TGTGCCAGCAGTTTCACCAGGACAGGCGAAGCTTTCTTT
TRBV12-5	few	TRBJ2-3	.	CASGWGAGATDTQYF	TGTGCTAGTGGTTGGGGTGCGGGTGCGACAGATACGCAGTATTTT
TRBV12-5	.	TRBJ2-2	.	CASGPMFNTGELFF	TGTGCTAGTGGCCCAATGTTTAACACCGGGGAGCTGTTTTTT
TRBV9	.	TRBJ2-1	.	CASSVDGGTYNEQFF	TGTGCCAGCAGCGTAGATGGCGGGACCTACAATGAGCAGTTCTTC
TRBV7-9	few	TRBJ2-7	TRBD1	CASSRRGQGSYEQYF	TGTGCCAGCAGCCGCCGCGGACAGGGCTCCTACGAGCAGTACTTC
TRBV5-6	.	TRBJ1-1	.	CASRGQMNTEAFF	TGTGCCAGCAGGGGACAAATGAACACTGAAGCTTTCTTT
TRBV5-1	few	TRBJ1-1	.	CASSLYRGTEAFF	TGCGCCAGCAGCTTGTATAGGGGCACTGAAGCTTTCTTT
TRBV18	.	TRBJ2-7	TRBD1	CASSPRTGWEQYF	TGTGCCAGCTCACCCAGGACAGGGTGGGAGCAGTACTTC
TRBV19	once	TRBJ1-2	.	CASSIGGDFYTF	TGTGCCAGTAGTATTGGGGGAGATTTCTACACCTTC
TRBV6-1	.	TRBJ1-4	.	CASRGVIGKLFF	TGTGCTAGCAGGGGTGTTATAGGAAAACTGTTTTTT
TRBV2	.	TRBJ1-2	.	CASSVEFGYTF	TGTGCCAGCAGTGTGGAGTTTGGCTACACCTTC
TRBV15	.	TRBJ2-5	.	CATSRDRGETQYF	TGTGCCACCAGCAGAGATCGGGGGGAGACCCAGTACTTC
TRBV30	.	TRBJ2-5	.	CAWSVHRAQYF	TGTGCCTGGAGTGTACACCGGGCCCAGTACTTC
TRBV5-6	.	TRBJ2-3	TRBD2	CASSLLAGVTDTQYF	TGTGCCAGCAGCTTGTTAGCGGGGGTCACAGATACGCAGTATTTT